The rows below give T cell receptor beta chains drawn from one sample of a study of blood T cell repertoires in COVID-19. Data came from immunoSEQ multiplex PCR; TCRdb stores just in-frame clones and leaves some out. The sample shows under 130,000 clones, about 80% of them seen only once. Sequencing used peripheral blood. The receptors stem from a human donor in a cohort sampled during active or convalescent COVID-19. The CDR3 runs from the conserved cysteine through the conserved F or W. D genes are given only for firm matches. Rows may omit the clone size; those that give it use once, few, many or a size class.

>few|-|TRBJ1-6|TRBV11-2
TGTGCCAGCAGGCTACAAACAGGGTATAATTCACCCCTCCACTTT
CASRLQTGYNSPLHF
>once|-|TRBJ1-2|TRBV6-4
TGTGCCAGCAGTGACTCGAGGGGAGGTGGCTACACCTTC
CASSDSRGGGYTF
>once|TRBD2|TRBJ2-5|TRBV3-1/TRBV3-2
TGTGCCAGCAGCCGTGGACTAGCGGGGGAAAAAGAGACCCAGTACTTC
CASSRGLAGEKETQYF
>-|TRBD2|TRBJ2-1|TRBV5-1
TGCGCCAGCAGCTTGTACAGCGGGGGGCCCGATGAGCAGTTCTTC
CASSLYSGGPDEQFF
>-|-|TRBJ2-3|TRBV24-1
TGTGCCACCAGTGAAGGAGGGGGCATCACAGATACGCAGTATTTT
CATSEGGGITDTQYF
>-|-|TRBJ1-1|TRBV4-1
TGCGCCAGCAGCCGCACCCCGGACAGTGAAGCTTTCTTT
CASSRTPDSEAFF
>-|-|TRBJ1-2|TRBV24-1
TGTGCCACCAGTGACCCGTTTACAGGGTCCTATGGCTACACCTTC
CATSDPFTGSYGYTF
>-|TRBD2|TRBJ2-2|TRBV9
TGTGCCAGCAGCGGCAGACTAGCGGGGGTCGTCACCGGGGAGCTGTTTTTT
CASSGRLAGVVTGELFF
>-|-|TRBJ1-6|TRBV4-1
TGCGCCAGCAGCCAAGAGAGCTGGAGGAAGCCCTATAATTCACCCCTCCACTTT
CASSQESWRKPYNSPLHF
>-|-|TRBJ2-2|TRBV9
TGTGCCAGCAGCGGTGGGCAAACCGGGGAGCTGTTTTTT
CASSGGQTGELFF
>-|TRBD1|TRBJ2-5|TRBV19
TGTGCCAGTAGTGACGGACAGGGTGGGAGAGAGACCCAGTACTTC
CASSDGQGGRETQYF
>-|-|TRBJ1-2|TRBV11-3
TGTGCCAGCAGCTTAGCCAGGAACAACTATGGCTACACCTTC
CASSLARNNYGYTF
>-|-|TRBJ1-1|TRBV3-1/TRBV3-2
TGTGCCAGCAGCCATGAGGACTCTCGAGCTTTCTTT
CASSHEDSRAFF
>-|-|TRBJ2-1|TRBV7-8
TGTGCCAGCAGCTTAGTACCGGGACACAGCTCCTACAATGAGCAGTTCTTC
CASSLVPGHSSYNEQFF
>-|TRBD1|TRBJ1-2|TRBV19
TGTGCCAGTAGGAAGACAGGGGTTAACTATGGCTACACCTTC
CASRKTGVNYGYTF
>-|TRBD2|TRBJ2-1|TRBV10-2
TGCGCCAGCAGGGGAGGGACTATGTATGAGCAGTTCTTC
CASRGGTMYEQFF
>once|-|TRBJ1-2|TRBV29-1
TGCAGCGTTGAAACGCTGACAGTTAACTATGGCTACACCTTC
CSVETLTVNYGYTF
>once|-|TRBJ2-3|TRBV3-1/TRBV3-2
TGTGCCAGCAGCCAAGCCCGCCCCGGGACACCCACAGATACGCAGTATTTT
CASSQARPGTPTDTQYF
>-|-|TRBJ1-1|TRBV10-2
TGCGCCAGCAGCATCGGGGAGAGCACTGAAGCTTTCTTT
CASSIGESTEAFF
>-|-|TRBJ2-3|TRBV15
TGTGCCATCGGGGGTAGGGCCTCTAGCACAGATACGCAGTATTTT
CAIGGRASSTDTQYF
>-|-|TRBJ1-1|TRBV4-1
TGCGCCAGCAGCCATGGGGCCCAGAACACTGAAGCTTTCTTT
CASSHGAQNTEAFF
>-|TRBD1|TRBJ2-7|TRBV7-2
TGTGCCAGCAGCCCCCTCGGGACAGGGGGCGGCTACGAGCAGTACTTC
CASSPLGTGGGYEQYF
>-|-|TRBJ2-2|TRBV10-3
TGTGCCATCACTTCGAGGGCTCCCTCCTTGGGGGAGCTGTTTTTT
CAITSRAPSLGELFF
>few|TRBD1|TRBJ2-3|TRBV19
TGTGCCAGTAGTGAGTCGGGACAGAGTACAGATACGCAGTATTTT
CASSESGQSTDTQYF
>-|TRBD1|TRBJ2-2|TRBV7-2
TGTGCCAGCAGCACCCCCCGCCCGGCAGGGGGTAAAACCGGGGAGCTGTTTTTT
CASSTPRPAGGKTGELFF
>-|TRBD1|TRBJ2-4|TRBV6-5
TGTGCCAGCGGGACAGGGGGCGTTGCCAAAAACATTCAGTACTTC
CASGTGGVAKNIQYF
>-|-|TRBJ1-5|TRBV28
TGTGCAGGGGCGACGGGCCTCAGGTATCAGCCCCAGCATTTT
CAGATGLRYQPQHF
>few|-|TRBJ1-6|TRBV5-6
TGTGCCAGCAGCTCGGGGGTATCCGGGTCACCCCTCCACTTT
CASSSGVSGSPLHF
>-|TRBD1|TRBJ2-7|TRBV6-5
TGTGCCAGTGTCAGGACAGGTACCTACGAGCAGTACTTC
CASVRTGTYEQYF
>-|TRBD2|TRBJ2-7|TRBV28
TGTGCCAGCAGCTCCTCGGGGGGGGAGCAGTACTTC
CASSSSGGEQYF
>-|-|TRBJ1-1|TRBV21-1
TGTGCCAGCAGCAGGGGGACAGGGCTTGTCACTGAAGCTTTCTTT
CASSRGTGLVTEAFF
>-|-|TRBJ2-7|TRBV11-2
TGTGCCAGCAGCCCCGTCTACGAGCAGTACTTC
CASSPVYEQYF
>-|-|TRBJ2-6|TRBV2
TGTGCCAGCAGCAGAGGCTCTGGGGCCAACGTCCTGACTTTC
CASSRGSGANVLTF
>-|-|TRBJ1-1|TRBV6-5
TGTGCCAGCAGTTTTAGGATAGCTACTGAAGCTTTCTTT
CASSFRIATEAFF
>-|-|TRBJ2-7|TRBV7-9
TGTGCCAGCAGCTCGGGGAGTACGGAGCAGTACTTC
CASSSGSTEQYF
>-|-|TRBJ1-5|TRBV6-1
TGTGCCAGCAGTGAACTTACAGGGATCAATCAGCCCCAGCATTTT
CASSELTGINQPQHF
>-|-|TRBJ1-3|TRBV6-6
TGTGCCAGCAGTCCGACCGACTACGGGACATCATCTGGAAACACCATATATTTT
CASSPTDYGTSSGNTIYF
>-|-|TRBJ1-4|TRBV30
TGTGCCTGGAGCTTTGGGGGGAATATCGAAAAACTGTTTTTT
CAWSFGGNIEKLFF
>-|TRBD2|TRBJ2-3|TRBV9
TGTGCCAGCAGCTCACACGTGATAGCGGGGGAGATCACAGATACGCAGTATTTT
CASSSHVIAGEITDTQYF
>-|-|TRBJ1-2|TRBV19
TGTGCCAGTACGGACAGCATGGCCTATGGCTACACCTTC
CASTDSMAYGYTF
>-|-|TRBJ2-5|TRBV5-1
TGCGCCAGCAGCTTTGGCGGGAACCAAGAGACCCAGTACTTC
CASSFGGNQETQYF
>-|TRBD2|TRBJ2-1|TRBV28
TGTGCCAGCAGGTCTCCGGGGGGTGGCACCAATGAGCAGTTCTTC
CASRSPGGGTNEQFF
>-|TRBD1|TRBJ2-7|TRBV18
TGTGCCAGCTCGACAGTGGACAGGTTCTACGAGCAGTACTTC
CASSTVDRFYEQYF